This entry lists 30 T cell receptor beta chains sequenced from one sample in a study of cytomegalovirus exposure and HLA in healthy donors. Clones were read by immunoSEQ multiplex PCR, and TCRdb kept only the in-frame ones, dropping some. The table lists 300,000 to 450,000 clones, roughly 90% of them singletons. Sequenced: PBMCs. The receptor set was obtained from a woman aged 18-29 years in good health and CMV-seronegative.

The chain combines TRBV1 with TRBJ2-6; TRBD2 is the table's D call and was not checked against the DNA. TRBV1 is given as a pseudogene. The CDR3 runs 16 residues. CDR3 amino acids: CTYPRIELGKANVLTF. For the CDR3, the DNA is TGCACGTACCCGAGGATCGAGTTAGGTAAGGCCAACGTCCTGACTTTC.

The CDR3 protein is CASSFPGTGGEQYF. For the CDR3, the DNA is TGTGCCAGCAGTTTCCCCGGGACAGGGGGCGAGCAGTACTTC. The chain is built from TRBV28 and TRBJ2-7; TRBD1 matches at 11 bases. Per germline, CDR1 MDHEN and CDR2 SYDVKM. V dropped 3 bases and J dropped 6; count of bases not matched to a gene: 4. The CDR3 has 14 amino acids.

The V gene is TRBV6-5, the J gene TRBJ2-2; 9 nucleotides align to TRBD1. V lost 5 bases, J lost 5 bases, and 6 bases stayed unmatched. Germline V CDR1 and CDR2: MNHEY, SVGAGI. The CDR3 has 15 residues. Written as DNA, the CDR3 is TGTGCCAGCAGTAAGGGACAGGGCCCTACCGGGGAGCTGTTTTTT. This encodes CASSKGQGPTGELFF.

This chain joins TRBV13 and TRBJ2-2; 7 bases line up with TRBD1. CDR3 length equals 14 residues. The junction had 3 bases not matched to a gene; V was cut back by 1 base and J by 7 bases. CDR1 is PRHDT and CDR2 is FYEKMQ in the germline V gene (reference sequence). CDR3 loop: CASSLEGAIGELFF. In nucleotides, the CDR3 is TGTGCCAGCAGCTTAGAGGGGGCAATCGGGGAGCTGTTTTTT.

This clone has a single count. This sequence joins TRBV5-1 and TRBJ1-1, with D possibly matching TRBD1 (5 bases). This CDR3 region has 14 residues. Looked up from germline, CDR1 is SGHRS and CDR2 is YFSETQ. V gave up 3 bases and J gave up 4 bases, with 13 bases separating them. The CDR3 region is CASSSGGSATEAFF. CDR3 bases: TGCGCCAGCAGCTCCGGGGGGTCAGCCACTGAAGCTTTCTTT.

The chain uses TRBV28 and TRBJ2-7; D might be TRBD2 (7 bases). The CDR3 runs to 13 residues. With 6 bases removed from V and 5 bases from J, the gap between germline ends came to 14 bases. Per germline, CDR1 MDHEN and CDR2 SYDVKM. The CDR3 here is CASSPGGLDEQYF. Written as DNA, the CDR3 is TGTGCCAGCAGCCCCGGGGGGCTTGACGAGCAGTACTTC.

This clone was found a few times. In DNA form, the CDR3 reads TGCGCCAGCAGCCCGGGACAGGGGGGTTCGTACGAGCAGTACTTC. Protein product: CASSPGQGGSYEQYF. This rearrangement joins TRBV4-1 to TRBJ2-7; 11 bases agree with TRBD1. V shed 4 bases, J shed 4 bases, and the junction held 6 bases outside the gene matches. The CDR3 sequence is 15 residues long. Germline CDR1 is MGHRA and CDR2 is YSYEKL.

The CDR3 DNA reads as TGTGCCAGCAGACCTGGGACAGTCGACGAGCAGTACTTC. It is translated as CASRPGTVDEQYF. The chain recombines TRBV28 with TRBJ2-7; TRBD1 aligns across 7 bases. The CDR3 is 13 residues long. Germline lookup yields CDR1 MDHEN and CDR2 SYDVKM. Trimming cost V 6 bases and J 5 bases; bases outside gene matches: 7.

This clone showed up just once. The J gene is TRBJ2-1, the V gene TRBV2; TRBD1 might be the D (5 bases). Germline V CDR1 and CDR2: SNHLY, FYNNEI. V shed 5 bases and J shed 2 bases, with 7 bases lying between them. The CDR3 totals 13 residues. The CDR3 DNA follows: TGTGCCAGCAGTTTAGGGGCCTACAATGAGCAGTTCTTC. Translation gives CASSLGAYNEQFF.

V gene TRBV27 combines with J gene TRBJ1-1, with D maybe TRBD1 (5 bases). Germline V gene data show CDR1 as MNHEY and CDR2 as SMNVEV (reference sequence). The CDR3 runs 14 residues. The ends were cut back, 5 bases at V and 0 bases at J, with 10 bases in the middle. CDR3 DNA sequence: TGTGCCAGCAGTCTAGGGGTGGTGAACACTGAAGCTTTCTTT. This codes for CASSLGVVNTEAFF.

The V call is TRBV7-9, the J call TRBJ2-2; weak D call: TRBD1 (6 bases). V was cut by 6 bases and J by 6 bases, with 11 bases left in between. The CDR3 covers 13 residues. The germline CDR1 and CDR2 sequences are SEHNR and FQNEAQ (reference sequence). The CDR3 sequence: CASRLQGAGELFF. The DNA of the CDR3 is TGTGCCAGCAGGCTACAGGGCGCCGGGGAGCTGTTTTTT.

The chain joins TRBV6-4 to TRBJ1-2; D ambiguous. The V gene lost 2 bases and the J gene lost 5 bases, with 18 bases spanning the gap. Germline V lookup: CDR1 MRHNA, CDR2 SNTAGT. This CDR3 is 16 amino acids long. This CDR3 is CASSDGFGPSPYGYTF. The CDR3, as DNA: TGTGCCAGCAGTGACGGTTTCGGTCCCTCCCCATATGGCTACACCTTC.

The V and J genes are TRBV18 and TRBJ2-7; D is unclear. Trimming stripped 1 base from V and 5 bases from J, with 12 bases between. Per germline, CDR1 KGHSH and CDR2 LQKENI. The CDR3 has 14 residues. In DNA form, the CDR3 reads TGTGCCAGCTCACCACTGGCCAGGTGGGACGAGCAGTACTTC. It yields the protein CASSPLARWDEQYF.

The CDR3 is CASSQDDRVGQPQHF. DNA for the CDR3: TGTGCCAGCAGCCAAGATGACAGGGTGGGTCAGCCCCAGCATTTT. V is TRBV4-2 and J is TRBJ1-5; 7 bases match TRBD1. The CDR3 consists of 15 residues. V gave up 0 bases and J gave up 6 bases; unmatched junction bases: 5. Looked up from germline, CDR1 is LGHNA and CDR2 is YNFKEQ.

This rearrangement joins TRBV29-1 to TRBJ2-1, with 9 bases that match TRBD2. After removal of 5 bases from V and 0 bases from J, the junction contained 8 bases not matched to a gene. The length of the CDR3 is 16 residues. Germline V lookup: CDR1 SQVTM, CDR2 ANQGSEA. The CDR3 loop is CSVRDSGGSSYNEQFF. The CDR3 region has the DNA TGCAGCGTTCGTGACAGCGGGGGGTCCTCCTACAATGAGCAGTTCTTC.

This chain links TRBV2 with TRBJ2-1; 7 nucleotides agree with TRBD2. In germline, CDR1 is SNHLY, CDR2 FYNNEI. The CDR3 is made up of 12 amino acids. The trim removed 8 bases at V and 7 bases at J, leaving 5 bases unmatched. In DNA, the CDR3 is TGTGCCAGCGGGAGGGCCGGAAATGAGCAGTTCTTC. Translation gives CASGRAGNEQFF. Supplemented by reference TRBV2 and TRBJ2-1, the full variable domain reads EPEVTQTPSHQVTQMGQEVILRCVPISNHLYFYWYRQILGQKVEFLVSFYNNEISEKSEIFDDQFSVERPDGSNFTLKIRSTKLEDSAMYFCASGRAGNEQFFGPGTRLTVL.

This chain joins TRBV9 and TRBJ2-3; D is uncertain. CDR1 is SGDLS and CDR2 is YYNGEE in the germline V gene. This CDR3 contains 15 residues. V was trimmed by 3 bases and J by 3 bases, leaving 14 bases between them. CDR3 sequence reads: CASSAVPQWTDTQYF. CDR3 in DNA: TGTGCCAGCAGCGCAGTACCCCAATGGACAGATACGCAGTATTTT.

The gene calls are TRBV28 and TRBJ2-3, with 8 bases identical to TRBD2. The length of the CDR3 is 15 residues. With 3 bases clipped from V and 3 bases from J, the junction kept 5 bases outside the gene matches. The germline V gene encodes CDR1 MDHEN and CDR2 SYDVKM. CDR3 sequence reads: CASSFSGVLTDTQYF. In nucleotides, the CDR3 is TGTGCCAGCAGTTTTAGCGGGGTCCTGACAGATACGCAGTATTTT.

J is TRBJ1-5 and V is TRBV28; TRBD1 aligns across 7 bases. J was trimmed by 5 bases and V by 2 bases; bases with no gene match: 6. This CDR3 comprises 15 residues. CDR1 and CDR2 (germline): MDHEN, SYDVKM. CDR3 amino acids: CASSLPGQRHQPQHF. The CDR3 region has the DNA TGTGCCAGCAGTTTACCGGGACAGCGGCATCAGCCCCAGCATTTT.

The count of this clone is one. The rearrangement uses TRBV18 and TRBJ2-7; TRBD1 matches 11 bases. The CDR3 covers 13 residues. Germline V gives CDR1 KGHSH, CDR2 LQKENI. V dropped 2 bases and J dropped 9; count of bases not matched to a gene: 3. The CDR3 DNA sequence: TGTGCCAGCTCACCAGGGACAGGGGGGGTGCAGTACTTC. Translated, it gives CASSPGTGGVQYF. Full variable domain (missing parts from reference TRBV18 and TRBJ2-7): NAGVMQNPRHLVRRRGQEARLRCSPMKGHSHVYWYRQLPEEGLKFMVYLQKENIIDESGMPKERFSAEFPKEGPSILRIQQVVRGDSAAYFCASSPGTGGVQYFGPGTRLTVT.

The J gene is TRBJ1-4, the V gene TRBV18; TRBD1 matches at 11 bases. CDR3 length: 15 residues. From germline, CDR1 is KGHSH and CDR2 LQKENI. V trimming: 5 bases; J trimming: 6 bases; junction bases outside the gene matches: 5. Here the CDR3 reads CASSADRGRDEKLFF. CDR3 in DNA: TGTGCCAGCTCAGCGGACAGGGGGCGAGATGAAAAACTGTTTTTT.

V is TRBV30 and J is TRBJ2-1; no reliable D call. The CDR3 sequence is 12 residues long. Trimming cost V 4 bases and J 8 bases, with 12 bases left between them. CDR1 is GTSNPN and CDR2 is SVGIG in the germline V gene (reference sequence). The CDR3 loop is CAWTLGAYEQFF. CDR3 DNA: TGTGCCTGGACACTTGGTGCTTATGAGCAGTTCTTC.

The chain combines TRBV11-2 with TRBJ2-5; tentatively, D is TRBD2 (5 bases). The V end lost 0 bases, the J end lost 5 bases, and 10 bases lay between the germline ends. The CDR3 has 14 residues. Germline-derived CDR1 and CDR2 are SGHAT and FQNNGV. CDR3 nucleotides: TGTGCCAGCAGCTTAGAACCTCGGAGGGAGACCCAGTACTTC. This codes for CASSLEPRRETQYF.

The chain uses TRBV30 and TRBJ1-4; D may be TRBD1 (6 bases). Between the trimmed V and J ends, which lost 2 bases and 0 bases, there was a span of 16 bases. Per the germline V gene, CDR1 is GTSNPN and CDR2 is SVGIG (reference sequence). The CDR3 is 17 residues long. The CDR3 region has the DNA TGTGCCTGGAGTCCCCTGGGACAATCCGCAACTAATGAAAAACTGTTTTTT. It is translated as CAWSPLGQSATNEKLFF.

The chain employs TRBV10-1 and TRBJ2-1; the D gene is possibly TRBD2 (6 bases). The CDR3 totals 12 residues. Germline V gene sequence: CDR1 WNHNN, CDR2 SYGVQD (reference sequence). With 4 bases removed from V and 14 bases from J, the gap between germline ends came to 15 bases. CDR3 amino acids: CASSVGLGEKFF. In DNA form, the CDR3 reads TGCGCCAGCAGTGTGGGACTCGGGGAAAAGTTCTTC.

V is TRBV15 and J is TRBJ1-1; 7 bases are a match to TRBD1. The CDR3 runs to 14 residues. Trimming removed 5 bases from V and 5 bases from J; junction bases left unmatched: 8. Germline values: CDR1 LNHNV, CDR2 YYDKDF (reference sequence). As DNA, the CDR3 is TGTGCCACCAGCGGGGCAGGGGGAGGAACTGAAGCTTTCTTT. It translates to CATSGAGGGTEAFF.

The chain employs TRBV29-1 and TRBJ2-1; 8 bases map to TRBD2. Germline values: CDR1 SQVTM, CDR2 ANQGSEA. V dropped 4 bases and J dropped 9; count of bases not matched to a gene: 2. This CDR3 spans 11 amino acids. The CDR3 sequence: CSVVTSGEQFF. The DNA of the CDR3 is TGCAGCGTTGTTACTAGCGGTGAGCAGTTCTTC.

The chain has TRBV4-2 and TRBJ2-7; D is possibly TRBD1 (6 bases). CDR3 length: 13 residues. From germline, CDR1 is LGHNA and CDR2 YNFKEQ. The V gene lost 4 bases and the J gene lost 3 bases, with 10 bases spanning the gap. CDR3 protein: CASSLGTNYEQYF. For the CDR3, the DNA is TGTGCCAGCAGCCTCGGGACAAACTACGAGCAGTACTTC.

The chain employs TRBV9 and TRBJ1-2, with D hard to call. The CDR3 is 12 residues long. Germline V gene lookup returns CDR1 SGDLS and CDR2 YYNGEE. Between the trimmed V and J ends, which lost 0 bases and 4 bases, there was a span of 4 bases. The DNA of the CDR3 is TGTGCCAGCAGCGTAGGCAGCTATGGCTACACCTTC. Translated: CASSVGSYGYTF.

The chain carries TRBV7-9 and TRBJ2-1, with 8 bases aligning to TRBD2. V dropped 3 bases and J dropped 6; count of bases not matched to a gene: 1. Germline CDR1 and CDR2: SEHNR and FQNEAQ (reference sequence). The length of the CDR3 is 13 residues. CDR3 coding DNA: TGTGCCAGCAGCTTTAGCGGGGCCAATGAGCAGTTCTTC. This codes for CASSFSGANEQFF. The variable domain in full, with the rest retrieved from reference TRBV7-9 and TRBJ2-1, is DTGVSQNPRHKITKRGQNVTFRCDPISEHNRLYWYRQTLGQGPEFLTYFQNEAQLEKSRLLSDRFSAERPKGSFSTLEIQRTEQGDSAMYLCASSFSGANEQFFGPGTRLTVL.